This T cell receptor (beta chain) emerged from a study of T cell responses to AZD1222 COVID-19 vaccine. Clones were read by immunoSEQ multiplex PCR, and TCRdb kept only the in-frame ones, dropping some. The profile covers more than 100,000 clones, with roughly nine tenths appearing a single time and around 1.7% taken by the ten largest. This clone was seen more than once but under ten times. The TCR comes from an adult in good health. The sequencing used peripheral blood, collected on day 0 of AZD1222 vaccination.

Written as DNA, the CDR3 is TGTGCCAGCAGCTTTGAGAGGGACAGGAACTATGGCTACACCTTC. Protein: CASSFERDRNYGYTF. The chain has TRBV7-9 and TRBJ1-2; 8 bases fit TRBD1. The V and J ends lost 3 bases and 2 bases, in that order; junction bases with no gene match: 5. The CDR3 sequence is 15 residues long. Germline CDR1 SEHNR, CDR2 FQNEAQ (reference sequence).